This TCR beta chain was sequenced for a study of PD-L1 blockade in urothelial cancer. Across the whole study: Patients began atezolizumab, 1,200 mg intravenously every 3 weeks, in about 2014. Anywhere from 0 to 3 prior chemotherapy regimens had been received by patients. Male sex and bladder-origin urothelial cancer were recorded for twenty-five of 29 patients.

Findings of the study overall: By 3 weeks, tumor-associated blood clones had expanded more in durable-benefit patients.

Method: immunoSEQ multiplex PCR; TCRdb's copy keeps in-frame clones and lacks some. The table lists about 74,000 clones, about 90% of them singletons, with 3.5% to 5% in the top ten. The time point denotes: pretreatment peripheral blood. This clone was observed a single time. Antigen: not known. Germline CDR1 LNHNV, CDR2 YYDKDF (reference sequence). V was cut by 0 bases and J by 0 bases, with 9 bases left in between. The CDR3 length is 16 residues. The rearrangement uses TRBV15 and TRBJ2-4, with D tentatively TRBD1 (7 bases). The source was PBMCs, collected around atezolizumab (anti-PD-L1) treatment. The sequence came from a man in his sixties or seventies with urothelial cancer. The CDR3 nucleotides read TGTGCCACCAGCAGAGATCAGGGGGGAGCCAAAAACATTCAGTACTTC. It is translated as CATSRDQGGAKNIQYF.